This T cell receptor beta chain was sequenced for a study of T cell responses to AZD1222 COVID-19 vaccine. Whole-study results and caveats: Researchers report vaccine-associated CD4 TCRs spanning spike, with dominance at 160-218 and 743-854.

Sequencing used immunoSEQ multiplex PCR; TCRdb keeps in-frame clones, though not all of them. The sample lists under 150,000 clones, about 90% occurring once. A word on this clone: What it binds is not known.

The CDR3 covers 15 residues. Trimming at V came to 4 bases and at J to 7 bases, leaving 6 bases not matched to a gene. Germline V gene data show CDR1 as LNHDA and CDR2 as SQIVND (reference sequence). This clonotype was obtained from an adult who received the AZD1222 COVID-19 vaccine. J is TRBJ1-6 and V is TRBV19, with 8 bases that match TRBD1. The specimen was peripheral blood, collected 28 days after the second AZD1222 dose. As DNA, the CDR3 is TGTGCCAGTAGTACCGGACAGGGTCTAAATTCACCCCTCCACTTT. It codes for CASSTGQGLNSPLHF.